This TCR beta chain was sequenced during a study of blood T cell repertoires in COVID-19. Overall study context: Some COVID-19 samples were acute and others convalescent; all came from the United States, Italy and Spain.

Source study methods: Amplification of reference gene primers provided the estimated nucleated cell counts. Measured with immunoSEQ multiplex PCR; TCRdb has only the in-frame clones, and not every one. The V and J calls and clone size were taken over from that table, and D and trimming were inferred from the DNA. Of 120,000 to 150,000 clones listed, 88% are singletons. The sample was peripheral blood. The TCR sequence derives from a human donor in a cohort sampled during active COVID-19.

CDR3 in DNA: TGTGCCAGCAGCCCCGGGACAGGGCGAACAGATACGCAGTATTTT. It translates to CASSPGTGRTDTQYF. The J gene is TRBJ2-3, the V gene TRBV7-2, with 9 bases matching TRBD1. Germline V CDR1 and CDR2: SGHTA, FQGNSA. Trimming took 5 bases from V and 3 from J; bases not matched to a gene: 6. The CDR3 is made up of 15 amino acids.